Presented here are 3 T cell receptor beta chains from one specimen sequenced in a study of T cell repertoires in aging, cancer and after chemotherapy. TCR beta rearrangements were amplified from peripheral blood genomic DNA. TRB rearrangements spanning V, D and J were amplified using mixed TRB-A/B primers. TCRdb reprocessed the multiplex PCR reads with MiXCR, giving one entry per CDR3 protein. The data hold more than 1,500 distinct CDR3 sequences, with under 65% observed a single time. Input material: blood. The receptors come from a human donor with a blood cancer.

The chain recombines TRBV12-3 or TRBV12-4 with TRBJ2-3, with 8 bases matching TRBD2. The CDR3 is 15 amino acids. With V trimmed by 6 bases and J by 2 bases, 7 bases remained unmatched. The CDR3 sequence is CASSPAGAITDTQYF. The CDR3 bases are TGTGCCAGCAGCCCAGCGGGAGCGATCACAGATACGCAGTATTTT.

The V and J genes are TRBV19 and TRBJ1-6; D remains unclear. Trimming removed 9 bases from V and 5 bases from J, with 11 bases in between. The CDR3 runs to 13 residues. Germline loops: CDR1 LNHDA, CDR2 SQIVND (reference sequence). The CDR3 reads CASTDGNNSPLHF. The CDR3 DNA reads TGTGCCAGCACCGACGGAAATAATTCACCCCTCCACTTT.

This sequence joins TRBV6-5 and TRBJ1-2, with 8 bases fitting TRBD1. This CDR3 spans 16 amino acids. The V gene end was trimmed by 1 base and the J gene end by 6 bases; junction bases not matched to a gene: 10. CDR1 and CDR2 (germline): MNHEY, SVGAGI. CDR3 DNA: TGTGCCAGCAGTTACTTGGCAGCAGGGGGCGCGGATGGCTACACCTTC. It specifies CASSYLAAGGADGYTF.